The present T cell receptor (beta chain) was sequenced within a study of blood T cells in healthy people across ages. For this clonotype: Antigen specificity is unknown. An end of the junction does not agree with germline; a read error may underlie this.

Germline V gene lookup returns CDR1 MNHEY and CDR2 SVGAGI. The CDR3 has 15 residues. It was with a sample-barcoded 5' primer and a J-beta primer mix that a second PCR of roughly 7 to 12 cycles was run. TCRdb reprocessed the 5' RACE reads via MiXCR and lists one record per CDR3 protein. Counted here are over 1,500,000 distinct CDR3 sequences, 30% to 40% occurring once; the ten biggest clones make up 23%. Study-level points and caveats: Diversity of TCR beta per million T cells declined in a roughly linear way with age.

The V call is TRBV6-5, the J call TRBJ2-2; D is tentatively TRBD1 or TRBD2 (5 bases each). The TCR comes from a human donor in good health. Material for sequencing was blood. The DNA for the CDR3 is TGTGCCAGCAGTTACTCGAGAACGGGGACCGGGGAGCGGTTTTTT. Its translation is CASSYSRTGTGERFF.